What follows are 19 T cell receptor beta chains derived from one specimen sequenced in a study of cytomegalovirus exposure and HLA in healthy donors. Produced via immunoSEQ multiplex PCR; TCRdb's table is partial and in-frame only. The sample holds over 150,000 clones, 65% to 90% seen once. The sample consisted of PBMCs. The source of these receptors is a woman aged 18 to 35 in good health and CMV-seronegative.

The J gene is TRBJ1-4, the V gene TRBV27; unclear D gene. V gave up 3 bases and J gave up 0 bases, with 5 bases separating them. Germline V gene lookup returns CDR1 MNHEY and CDR2 SMNVEV (reference sequence). This CDR3 region has 14 residues. The CDR3 DNA reads TGTGCCAGCAGTTTGAGCACAACTAATGAAAAACTGTTTTTT. Amino acid sequence: CASSLSTTNEKLFF.

This clone occurred a few times. The rearrangement links TRBV7-2 to TRBJ2-1, with D maybe TRBD1 (6 bases). Trimming took off 5 bases at V and 3 bases at J, with 14 bases between the two ends. The germline V gene has CDR1 SGHTA and CDR2 FQGNSA. The CDR3 is 15 amino acids. Here the CDR3 reads CASSAHQGSYNEQFF. The CDR3, as DNA: TGTGCCAGCAGCGCCCATCAGGGGAGCTACAATGAGCAGTTCTTC.

The V and J genes are TRBV21-1 and TRBJ1-2; the table's D call, TRBD1, was not checked against the DNA. TRBV21-1 is given as a pseudogene. The CDR3 extends over 21 amino acids. The CDR3 is CASSKRGTGRPTPPINYGYTF. DNA for the CDR3: TGTGCCAGCAGCAAACGCGGGACAGGGCGCCCCACACCCCCTATTAACTATGGCTACACCTTC.

The sample holds one count of this clone. The chain joins TRBV7-9 to TRBJ1-2; weak D call: TRBD1 (5 bases). Trimming left V 2 bases short and J 2 bases short, with 15 bases between. CDR3 size: 16 residues. Germline CDR1 and CDR2: SEHNR and FQNEAQ (reference sequence). This CDR3 is CASSLWRDDRNYGYTF. The CDR3 coding sequence is TGTGCCAGCAGCTTATGGCGGGACGACAGAAACTATGGCTACACCTTC.

The rearrangement links TRBV5-1 to TRBJ2-6, with TRBD1 as a possible D gene (7 bases). V was shortened by 0 bases and J by 2 bases, with 15 bases between the two germline ends. This CDR3 region has 18 residues. Germline loops: CDR1 SGHRS, CDR2 YFSETQ. CDR3 protein: CASSLEAGGTAGANVLTF. Written as DNA, the CDR3 is TGCGCCAGCAGCTTGGAAGCAGGGGGGACGGCTGGGGCCAACGTCCTGACTTTC. Full variable domain (outside the CDR3, taken from reference TRBV5-1 and TRBJ2-6): KAGVTQTPRYLIKTRGQQVTLSCSPISGHRSVSWYQQTPGQGLQFLFEYFSETQRNKGNFPGRFSGRQFSNSRSEMNVSTLELGDSALYLCASSLEAGGTAGANVLTFGAGSRLTVL.

The chain combines TRBV27 with TRBJ1-1, with 7 bases lining up with TRBD1. The CDR3 sequence is 14 residues long. Trimming removed 0 bases from V and 4 bases from J; junction bases left unmatched: 2. Germline CDR1 and CDR2: MNHEY and SMNVEV (reference sequence). CDR3 in amino acids: CASSLSGGATEAFF. The CDR3, as DNA: TGTGCCAGCAGTTTATCAGGGGGCGCCACTGAAGCTTTCTTT.

The gene calls are TRBV2 and TRBJ2-7, with 7 bases matching TRBD1. V was pared by 0 bases and J by 2 bases, with 4 bases of the junction left unmatched. The CDR3 consists of 15 residues. Germline V gene lookup returns CDR1 SNHLY and CDR2 FYNNEI. In nucleotides, the CDR3 is TGTGCCAGCAGTGAAGCTGGACAGGACCCCTACGAGCAGTACTTC. Encoded protein: CASSEAGQDPYEQYF.

The CDR3 spells CASSLATTGANTGELFF. CDR3 sequence (DNA): TGCGCCAGCAGCTTGGCGACGACAGGCGCGAACACCGGGGAGCTGTTTTTT. The V gene is TRBV5-1, the J gene TRBJ2-2; perhaps TRBD1 as D (6 bases). Per the germline V gene, CDR1 is SGHRS and CDR2 is YFSETQ. V lost 0 bases and J lost 0, with 12 bases in between. CDR3 size: 17 residues.

This clone was found once. One end of the junction fails to match germline, which may point to a read error. DNA for the CDR3: TGTGCCAGCAGGGAAGGAACAGGGTCGGGAACCAATCAGCCCCAGCATTTT. Translation: CASREGTGSGTNQPQHF. The V gene is TRBV6-1, the J gene TRBJ1-5, with a tentative D call TRBD1 (6 bases). The CDR3 has 17 residues. Looked up from germline, CDR1 is MNHNS and CDR2 is SASEGT.

V and J are TRBV29-1 and TRBJ1-1; 7 bases are shared with TRBD1. This CDR3 has 17 residues. Germline V gene data show CDR1 as SQVTM and CDR2 as ANQGSEA. Trimming at V came to 2 bases and at J to 9 bases, leaving 21 bases not matched to a gene. The CDR3, as DNA: TGCAGCGTTGAAAGCGAGTGGGGAGGACAGGACCCCGCCAAAGCTTTCTTT. Encoded protein: CSVESEWGGQDPAKAFF.

This sequence joins TRBV19 and TRBJ2-7, with 8 positions matching TRBD1. Germline CDR1 is LNHDA and CDR2 is SQIVND (reference sequence). The ends lost 5 bases at V and 0 bases at J; junction bases unmatched: 6. CDR3 length: 15 amino acids. The CDR3, as DNA: TGTGCCAGTAGTCAGCGGACAGGGATCTCCTACGAGCAGTACTTC. It codes for CASSQRTGISYEQYF.

This chain's CDR3 is CASSIGLAGLTDTQYF. The CDR3 DNA follows: TGTGCCAGTAGTATAGGACTAGCGGGACTCACAGATACGCAGTATTTT. The V call is TRBV19, the J call TRBJ2-3; TRBD2 aligns across 11 bases. This CDR3 has 16 amino acids. With 1 base clipped from V and 2 bases from J, the junction kept 2 bases outside the gene matches. Germline CDR1 and CDR2: LNHDA and SQIVND (reference sequence).

V gene TRBV29-1 combines with J gene TRBJ1-1; D remains ambiguous. Germline CDR1 and CDR2: SQVTM and ANQGSEA. V was clipped by 5 bases and J by 7 bases, with 17 bases between them. The CDR3 has 13 amino acids. CDR3 DNA: TGCAGCGTTCGGGGTAGACTCACTTATGAAGCTTTCTTT. It yields the protein CSVRGRLTYEAFF.

The V gene is TRBV14, the J gene TRBJ2-7, with D unresolved. Between the trimmed V and J ends, which lost 0 bases and 7 bases, there was a span of 7 bases. The CDR3 length is 12 residues. CDR1 is SGHDN, CDR2 FVKESK, per germline. This CDR3 is CASSQDAREQYF. The CDR3 region has the DNA TGTGCCAGCAGCCAAGATGCCCGGGAGCAGTACTTC.

The CDR3 coding sequence is TGCAGCGCTGGGGGAGGGGTCGACTATGGCTACACCTTC. The encoded protein is CSAGGGVDYGYTF. The gene calls are TRBV29-1 and TRBJ1-2, with a possible D match to TRBD1 (5 bases). CDR3 length equals 13 residues. V dropped 7 bases and J dropped 3 bases, with 15 bases sitting between them. CDR1 SQVTM and CDR2 ANQGSEA come from the germline V gene.

The rearrangement uses TRBV7-8 and TRBJ1-1; D ambiguous. CDR3 length equals 15 residues. CDR1 is SGHVS, CDR2 FQNEAQ, per germline. The V end was cut by 2 bases, the J end by 1 base, with 11 bases between. In DNA form, the CDR3 reads TGTGCCAGCAGCTTATGGGCAGCCGAGAACACTGAAGCTTTCTTT. It is translated as CASSLWAAENTEAFF.

V is TRBV6-1 and J is TRBJ2-3, with 8 bases aligning to TRBD1. The V gene end was trimmed by 6 bases and the J gene end by 0 bases; junction bases not matched to a gene: 5. In germline, CDR1 is MNHNS, CDR2 SASEGT. The CDR3 has 15 amino acids. The CDR3 protein is CASRGTGLSTDTQYF. In nucleotides, the CDR3 is TGTGCCAGCAGGGGGACAGGACTTAGCACAGATACGCAGTATTTT.

This chain connects TRBV2 to TRBJ1-6; 9 nucleotides agree with TRBD1. J was trimmed by 9 bases and V by 7 bases; bases with no gene match: 7. Per germline, CDR1 SNHLY and CDR2 FYNNEI. This CDR3 has 14 amino acids. CDR3 DNA sequence: TGTGCCAGCAACAGACAGGGGGACGGTTCACCCCTCCACTTT. This sequence encodes CASNRQGDGSPLHF.

The V and J genes are TRBV27 and TRBJ2-7; D is perhaps TRBD2 (5 bases). Germline CDR1 is MNHEY and CDR2 is SMNVEV (reference sequence). This CDR3 spans 14 amino acids. V was clipped by 5 bases and J by 2 bases, with 13 bases between them. The CDR3 reads CASSRNGNAYEQYF. For the CDR3, the DNA is TGTGCCAGCAGTCGGAACGGGAATGCCTACGAGCAGTACTTC.